These T cell receptor beta chains were read from a single sample in a study of cytomegalovirus exposure and HLA in healthy donors. Profiling relied on immunoSEQ multiplex PCR, and the TCRdb table lists in-frame clones only, not all of them. Altogether some 130,000 clones are present, 63% being singletons, with the ten largest covering 9% to 10%. Sequencing used PBMCs. The receptors shown here come from a man in his forties in good health and CMV-seropositive. CDR3s include the opening cysteine and the closing phenylalanine or tryptophan. The D gene is left open where the match is weak. Only part of the rows carry a size: once, few, many, or a class if the clone is expanded.

D	J	V	size	DNA	CDR3
.	TRBJ1-2	TRBV19	.	TGTGCCAGTAGTGGGGGAGGGCCTCATGGCTACACCTTC	CASSGGGPHGYTF
TRBD2	TRBJ2-2	TRBV10-3	.	TGTGCCATCAGGGAGGGGACGGGTAGCGGGAGTAACACCGGGGAGCTGTTTTTT	CAIREGTGSGSNTGELFF
TRBD2	TRBJ2-3	TRBV7-2	.	TGTGCCAGCAGCTTAACTAGCGGGAGGGGGGTTGGGCAGTATTTT	CASSLTSGRGVGQYF
.	TRBJ1-4	TRBV18	.	TGTGCCAGCTCACCCGGACTGTATAATGAAAAACTGTTTTTT	CASSPGLYNEKLFF
.	TRBJ2-7	TRBV21-1	few	TGTGCCAGCCCCCGGGAGGGCCTTGAGGTGCCCCCCTACTACGAGCAGTACTTC	CASPREGLEVPPYYEQYF
.	TRBJ2-7	TRBV5-1	few	TGCGCCAGCAGCTTAGGTTTCCAGGTTGGATACGAGCAGTACTTC	CASSLGFQVGYEQYF
TRBD1	TRBJ2-7	TRBV15	.	TGTGCCACCAGCAGAGAGACAGGGACGTCTGGCGAGCAGTACTTC	CATSRETGTSGEQYF
.	TRBJ1-3	TRBV7-7	few	TGTGCCAGCAGCAAAATCCCGGGAAACACCATATATTTT	CASSKIPGNTIYF
.	TRBJ1-1	TRBV9	.	TGTGCCAGCAGCCCCTTCGCGGTGAGGAACACTGAAGCTTTCTTT	CASSPFAVRNTEAFF
TRBD2	TRBJ2-5	TRBV10-3	.	TGTGCCATCAGTGAAGGGGCGGGAGGGCCGAGAGGAGAGACCCAGTACTTC	CAISEGAGGPRGETQYF
TRBD1	TRBJ1-6	TRBV9	.	TGTGCCAGCAGCGTAGGGACAGGGAACGATTCACCCCTCCACTTT	CASSVGTGNDSPLHF
.	TRBJ2-7	TRBV6-5	few	TGTGCCAGCAGAAAGGGAATTGCGGGACCCTACGAGCAGTACTTC	CASRKGIAGPYEQYF
.	TRBJ2-3	TRBV6-5	.	TGTGCCAGCAGTCGATATAGCGGTTACACAGATACGCAGTATTTT	CASSRYSGYTDTQYF
.	TRBJ2-7	TRBV7-2	.	TGTGCCAGCAGCTTATTCGATCGGAGCTCCTACGAGCAGTACTTC	CASSLFDRSSYEQYF
TRBD2	TRBJ2-5	TRBV6-5	few	TGTGCCAGCAGTTACGGGACTAGCGGGAGAGAGACCCAGTACTTC	CASSYGTSGRETQYF
.	TRBJ1-4	TRBV7-9	.	TGTTCCAGCAGCGGGTCGAGGGAAAAACTGTTTTTT	CSSSGSREKLFF
TRBD1	TRBJ1-5	TRBV2	.	TGTGCCAGCAGTGACGTAGGGGGCGGCAATCAGCCCCAGCATTTT	CASSDVGGGNQPQHF
.	TRBJ2-7	TRBV29-1	.	TGCAGCCCTCCCGGGACTGGGACGGTTGCTAACGAGCAGTACTTC	CSPPGTGTVANEQYF
TRBD1	TRBJ2-7	TRBV10-3	.	TGTGCCATCAGTCAGGACAGGGCCACCTACGAGCAGTACTTC	CAISQDRATYEQYF
.	TRBJ1-1	TRBV19	once	TGTGCCAGTAAAGAAGGGGTGGGTCAGATGAACACTGAAGCTTTCTTT	CASKEGVGQMNTEAFF
TRBD1	TRBJ1-4	TRBV7-9	.	TGTGCCAGCAGCCCCGGACAGGGCTACCTTACGAATGAAAAACTGTTTTTT	CASSPGQGYLTNEKLFF
TRBD1	TRBJ2-5	TRBV7-7	.	TGTGCTAGCAGCGGTCCGGGACAGGGAGAGACCCAGTACTTC	CASSGPGQGETQYF
TRBD1	TRBJ1-5	TRBV25-1	.	TGTGCCAGCAGTGCCGGACAGGGGGGATATAGCAATCAGCCCCAGCATTTT	CASSAGQGGYSNQPQHF
.	TRBJ2-7	TRBV7-2	.	TGTGCCAGCAGCTTATCAGCGAACGAGCAGTACTTC	CASSLSANEQYF
TRBD1	TRBJ2-7	TRBV5-3	.	TGTGCCAGAAGCAGACAGGGCGGTCTGGGCGAGCAGTACTTC	CARSRQGGLGEQYF
TRBD2	TRBJ2-1	TRBV2	.	TGTGCCAGCAGTCTGGGGACTAGCGGGAGCAATGAGCAGTTCTTC	CASSLGTSGSNEQFF
.	TRBJ1-4	TRBV5-4	.	TGTGCCAGCAGCTCGGACAGTACAACTAATGAAAAACTGTTTTTT	CASSSDSTTNEKLFF
.	TRBJ1-1	TRBV7-2	.	TGTGCCAGCAGCTTTGCTCGGGGGATTCTCTCCGAAGCTTTCTTT	CASSFARGILSEAFF
TRBD2	TRBJ2-7	TRBV6-1	.	TGTGCCAGCAGTGAATACCACGCCGGGACTAGGGCCTCCGAGCAGTACTTC	CASSEYHAGTRASEQYF
TRBD2	TRBJ2-7	TRBV18	once	TGTGCCAGCTCCAACAACCGGGAGGGCGAGCAGTACTTC	CASSNNREGEQYF
.	TRBJ1-1	TRBV18	.	TGTGCCAGCTCACTTGGGACTGTAATGAACACTGAAGCTTTCTTT	CASSLGTVMNTEAFF
.	TRBJ2-2	TRBV7-2	few	TGTGCCAGCGAGTCTCGGGAAATCACCGGGGAGCTGTTTTTT	CASESREITGELFF